This is a list of T cell receptor beta chains from one sample in a study of shared clonotypes between healthy human individuals. Sequencing used immunoSEQ multiplex PCR; TCRdb keeps in-frame clones, though not all of them. The sample includes some 660,000 clones, roughly 72% of them seen just once. Material for sequencing was memory CD4+ T cells sorted from blood. These receptor sequences come from a woman aged 25 to 45 in good health. Both conserved end residues are part of each CDR3. D genes are given only for firm matches. Not every row has a clone size; where given, it reads once, few, many or a size class.

J,size,V,D,length,CDR3,DNA
TRBJ2-2,-,TRBV2,TRBD1,16,CASSEAGTANTGELFF,TGTGCCAGCAGTGAAGCCGGGACAGCGAACACCGGGGAGCTGTTTTTT
TRBJ1-6,-,TRBV30,-,13,CAWETGNRSPLHF,TGTGCCTGGGAAACAGGGAACAGGTCACCCCTCCACTTT
TRBJ1-1,once,TRBV29-1,-,12,CSAQPQGTEAFF,TGCAGCGCCCAACCCCAGGGGACTGAAGCTTTCTTT
TRBJ2-1,once,TRBV7-9,-,14,CASSAARSYNEQFF,TGTGCCAGCAGCGCCGCGCGGTCCTACAATGAGCAGTTCTTC
TRBJ1-5,-,TRBV27,TRBD1,14,CASSPRTGREPQHF,TGTGCCAGCAGTCCCCGGACAGGGCGCGAGCCCCAGCATTTT
TRBJ2-5,-,TRBV29-1,-,13,CSVATANQETQYF,TGCAGCGTGGCTACAGCGAACCAAGAGACCCAGTACTTC
TRBJ2-3,-,TRBV2,TRBD2,15,CASSRREATTDTQYF,TGTGCCAGCAGCAGGCGGGAGGCGACCACAGATACGCAGTATTTT
TRBJ2-5,few,TRBV28,-,16,CASSMADGRVGETQYF,TGTGCCAGCAGCATGGCAGATGGCAGGGTGGGGGAGACCCAGTACTTC
TRBJ1-2,-,TRBV28,-,14,CASSSEDKYYGYTF,TGTGCCAGCAGTTCGGAAGATAAGTACTATGGCTACACCTTC
TRBJ2-1,-,TRBV19,TRBD2,15,CASMGRLAGYNEQFF,TGTGCCAGTATGGGTAGGCTAGCGGGCTACAATGAGCAGTTCTTC
TRBJ2-3,few,TRBV6-1,-,14,CASNPTGRVDTQYF,TGTGCCAGCAATCCGACGGGACGGGTGGATACGCAGTATTTT
TRBJ1-3,few,TRBV6-1,TRBD1,15,CASSDPDRVRDTIYF,TGTGCCAGCAGTGACCCGGACAGGGTTAGGGACACCATATATTTT
TRBJ1-5,-,TRBV6-6,-,13,CASRTGFNQPQHF,TGTGCCAGCAGAACAGGGTTCAATCAGCCCCAGCATTTT
TRBJ2-3,-,TRBV10-1,-,15,CASSPMGRETDTQYF,TGCGCCAGCAGTCCGATGGGCCGAGAGACAGATACGCAGTATTTT
TRBJ2-3,many,TRBV2,TRBD1,15,CASSGEGQGQDTQYF,TGTGCCAGCAGTGGGGAAGGACAGGGGCAAGATACGCAGTATTTT
TRBJ1-3,-,TRBV6-5,-,14,CASRLGFSGNTIYF,TGTGCCAGCAGACTAGGCTTCTCTGGAAACACCATATATTTT
TRBJ2-1,-,TRBV27,TRBD2,15,CASSLRLAGPNEQFF,TGTGCCAGCAGTTTACGATTAGCGGGGCCCAATGAGCAGTTCTTC
TRBJ2-2,-,TRBV19,-,15,CASSIYRANTGELFF,TGTGCCAGTAGTATTTACAGGGCGAACACCGGGGAGCTGTTTTTT
TRBJ1-4,few,TRBV5-1,TRBD1,14,CASSATTGVEKLFF,TGCGCCAGCAGCGCCACAACAGGGGTTGAAAAACTGTTTTTT
TRBJ1-1,-,TRBV6-1,TRBD1,12,CATRQGITEAFF,TGTGCCACCAGACAGGGCATCACTGAAGCTTTCTTT
TRBJ2-5,-,TRBV7-9,-,16,CASSLGSTLTQETQYF,TGTGCCAGCAGCTTAGGTTCGACTCTGACGCAAGAGACCCAGTACTTC
TRBJ1-2,few,TRBV27,-,15,CASSPRPGPGQGYTF,TGTGCCAGCAGTCCACGACCCGGTCCGGGTCAAGGCTACACCTTC
TRBJ2-1,-,TRBV12-5,TRBD1,16,CASGLFTGQGANEQFF,TGTGCTAGTGGTTTGTTTACTGGACAGGGGGCAAATGAGCAGTTCTTC
TRBJ1-5,-,TRBV19,-,18,CASSIDAPGTDSNQPQHF,TGTGCCAGTAGTATAGATGCCCCCGGGACGGATAGCAATCAGCCCCAGCATTTT
TRBJ1-5,few,TRBV5-4,-,14,CASSLLGSNQPQHF,TGTGCCAGCAGCTTGCTGGGTAGCAATCAGCCCCAGCATTTT
TRBJ1-5,-,TRBV6-1,TRBD1,12,CASSGGGGAQHF,TGTGCCAGCAGCGGAGGAGGGGGCGCCCAGCATTTT
TRBJ2-7,-,TRBV28,-,15,CASSTSGTPGGEQYF,TGTGCCAGCAGTACCTCCGGGACACCGGGCGGCGAGCAGTACTTC
TRBJ2-5,-,TRBV5-1,TRBD2,16,CASSRRGTSGQETQYF,TGCGCCAGCAGCCGCAGGGGGACTAGCGGCCAAGAGACCCAGTACTTC
TRBJ1-1,-,TRBV14,-,13,CASSRQAHTEAFF,TGTGCCAGCAGTCGACAGGCCCACACTGAAGCTTTCTTT
TRBJ2-5,-,TRBV7-8,-,15,CASSRDQGTKETQYF,TGTGCCAGCAGCCGGGACCAGGGGACTAAAGAGACCCAGTACTTC
TRBJ2-2,-,TRBV7-3,-,15,CASSLFPGSTGELFF,TGTGCCAGCAGCTTATTTCCAGGGTCAACCGGGGAGCTGTTTTTT
TRBJ1-1,few,TRBV5-1,TRBD1,17,CASRLKARGVLNTEAFF,TGCGCCAGCAGGCTCAAGGCCAGGGGGGTTTTGAACACTGAAGCTTTCTTT
TRBJ1-1,-,TRBV5-6,-,14,CASSSGAYFTEAFF,TGTGCCAGCAGCAGTGGGGCATATTTCACTGAAGCTTTCTTT
TRBJ2-2,few,TRBV30,TRBD2,16,CAWSNSGLHSPGELFF,TGTGCCTGGAGTAACTCGGGACTACACAGTCCCGGGGAGCTGTTTTTT
TRBJ1-1,-,TRBV19,-,14,CASSIQGGNTEAFF,TGTGCCAGTAGTATACAGGGCGGGAACACTGAAGCTTTCTTT
TRBJ2-1,-,TRBV6-6,TRBD2,15,CASSFSTSGRPEQFF,TGTGCCAGCAGTTTCTCGACTAGCGGGAGACCTGAGCAGTTCTTC
TRBJ1-3,many,TRBV30,-,15,CAWKPGAGQGNTIYF,TGTGCCTGGAAGCCCGGGGCCGGTCAGGGAAACACCATATATTTT
TRBJ1-4,-,TRBV14,-,12,CASSRVDEKLFF,TGTGCCAGCAGCCGCGTCGATGAAAAACTGTTTTTT
TRBJ1-5,few,TRBV4-2,TRBD1,13,CASSQVGTAPQHF,TGTGCCAGCAGCCAGGTAGGGACAGCGCCCCAGCATTTT
TRBJ2-5,-,TRBV5-1,-,13,CASSTPTRETQYF,TGCGCCAGCAGCACCCCGACTAGGGAGACCCAGTACTTC
TRBJ1-4,few,TRBV2,TRBD1,15,CASRPMTGSDEKLFF,TGTGCCAGCAGGCCAATGACAGGGTCAGATGAAAAACTGTTTTTT
TRBJ2-2,-,TRBV6-4,-,13,CASSDRSTGELFF,TGTGCCAGCAGTGACCGGTCCACCGGGGAGCTGTTTTTT
TRBJ2-2,few,TRBV9,TRBD2,16,CASSASGTTNTGELFF,TGTGCCAGCAGCGCCTCCGGGACTACGAACACCGGGGAGCTGTTTTTT
TRBJ2-5,-,TRBV6-5,-,15,CASSYSRGLGETQYF,TGTGCCAGCAGTTACTCTCGCGGGCTAGGAGAGACCCAGTACTTC